This T cell receptor beta chain emerged from a study of post-analysis software for immune sequencing data (dated by TCRdb to about 2015). Some background on the complete study: Relapsing-remitting, secondary progressive and progressive-relapsing multiple sclerosis were recorded as disease courses, and subtype annotation was lacking for some patients. A subset of samples was prepared in parallel using single-end sample barcoding, then pooled and co-amplified after Illumina adapter ligation. The multiple sclerosis patient repertoires were compared with around ten previously published healthy control repertoires from donors aged about 6 to 26 years.

On the study overall, not on this receptor specifically: Significantly higher frequencies in patients than in controls were found for about 5 TRBV segments, including TRBV5-6, TRBV5-1 and TRBV20-1. Significantly lower normalized Chao1 diversity was found in multiple sclerosis patients than in controls, suggesting substantial peripheral T-cell clonal expansion. Direct clustering with F measure revealed strong co-clustering of samples prepared in the same batch, which led to a batch-effect correction. The control group was slightly older than the multiple sclerosis patient group.

TCR beta repertoires were profiled from peripheral blood of 10 to 15 young patients with multiple sclerosis to demonstrate the VDJtools post-analysis software. Multiple sclerosis patients were children and adolescents aged about 6 to 15 years. With respect to this clonotype: Its specific antigen is unknown. No much larger clonotype is one base removed from it; base qualities were not supplied.

Taken from cysteine to phenylalanine, the CDR3 has 12 residues. Of the read, only the CDR3 DNA is kept; its 36 bases are in frame from base 1. Cut back by 0 bases and 7 bases, the V and J ends lie 10 bases apart. CDR1 is given as SQVTM and CDR2 as ANQGSEA, both from the germline V gene. Libraries were made using PCR. Sequencing used an Illumina HiSeq 2500. Unique molecular identifiers were incorporated into TCR beta cDNA libraries to reduce PCR and sequencing biases. Every 1 to 10 million input T cells yielded roughly 500,000 cDNA molecules, meaning each molecule approximated one T cell. The patient libraries were prepared and sequenced using the same protocol as the earlier healthy control dataset. Within a given batch, samples were prepared together, multiplexed and sequenced on the same HiSeq lane. Regarding the original processing steps: MIGEC was used to process the raw barcoded reads, and molecular identifier groups with only a single read were discarded before consensus assembly and CDR3 extraction. Clonotype tables were post-analysed with VDJtools, normalizing diversity by down-sampling all datasets to the smallest sample size. In repertoire overlap clustering, CDR3 amino acid sequences, but not nucleotide sequences, were matched to correct batch-related cross-sample contamination. TCRdb cleaned the public reads at Q25 with fastp, built clones with MiXCR and kept in-frame beta chains. CDR3 protein duplicates are merged, each entry listing the most common genes and DNA. The V and J calls here are based on TCRdb, not the publication. A total of about 820,000 distinct CDR3 sequences appear in this sample, approximately 53% of them only once. The biggest ten clones account for 4.6% of the sample.

This clonotype originated in a girl between 10 and 17 years old with multiple sclerosis. The sequencing input was blood. This chain is built from TRBV29-1 and TRBJ2-7; no D segment can be confidently identified. The nucleotides are TGCAGCGTTGAAGATAGTATCGGAGAGCAGTACTTC. Translated, it reads CSVEDSIGEQYF.